This TCR beta chain was identified in a study of cytomegalovirus exposure and HLA in healthy donors. Vbeta (60) and Jbeta (13) primers were used in the PCR. Method: immunoSEQ multiplex PCR; TCRdb's copy keeps in-frame clones and lacks some. Here the sample spans around 190,000 clones, 75% to 85% being singletons. At sampling all donors were nominally healthy, likely with unrecorded immune exposures. This clone was seen a single time. Its antigen remains unidentified. Germline loops: CDR1 MNHNY, CDR2 SVGAGI (reference sequence). The CDR3 totals 15 residues. V was clipped by 2 bases and J by 5 bases, with 15 bases between them. Notes on the study in general: A list of approximately 160 TCR beta chains associated with cytomegalovirus was given.

This TCR came from a woman in her twenties or thirties in good health and CMV-seropositive. The chain uses TRBV6-6 and TRBJ2-5; D might be TRBD2 (6 bases). The sequenced material came from PBMCs. In DNA form, the CDR3 reads TGTGCCAGCAGTTACACAGGAGGGATCGGGGAGACCCAGTACTTC. Amino acids: CASSYTGGIGETQYF.